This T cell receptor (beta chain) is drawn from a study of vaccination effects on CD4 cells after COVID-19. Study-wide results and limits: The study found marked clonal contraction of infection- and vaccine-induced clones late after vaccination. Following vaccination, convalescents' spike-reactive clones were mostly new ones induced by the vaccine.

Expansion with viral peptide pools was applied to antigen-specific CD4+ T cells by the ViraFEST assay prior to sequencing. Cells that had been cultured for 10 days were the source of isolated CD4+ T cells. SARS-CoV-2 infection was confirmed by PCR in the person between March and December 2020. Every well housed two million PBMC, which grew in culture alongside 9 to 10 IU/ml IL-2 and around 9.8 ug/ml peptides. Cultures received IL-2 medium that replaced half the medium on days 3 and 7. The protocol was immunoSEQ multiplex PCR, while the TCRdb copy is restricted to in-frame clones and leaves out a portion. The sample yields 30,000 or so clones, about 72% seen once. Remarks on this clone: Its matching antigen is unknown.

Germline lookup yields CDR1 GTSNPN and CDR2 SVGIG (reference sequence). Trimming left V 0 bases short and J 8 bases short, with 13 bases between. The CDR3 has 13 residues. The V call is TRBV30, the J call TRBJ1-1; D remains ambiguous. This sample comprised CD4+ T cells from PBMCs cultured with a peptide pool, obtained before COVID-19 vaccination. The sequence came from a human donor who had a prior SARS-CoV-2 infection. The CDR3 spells CAWSVGGRLEAFF. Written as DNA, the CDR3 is TGTGCCTGGAGTGTCGGCGGGCGGCTAGAAGCTTTCTTT.